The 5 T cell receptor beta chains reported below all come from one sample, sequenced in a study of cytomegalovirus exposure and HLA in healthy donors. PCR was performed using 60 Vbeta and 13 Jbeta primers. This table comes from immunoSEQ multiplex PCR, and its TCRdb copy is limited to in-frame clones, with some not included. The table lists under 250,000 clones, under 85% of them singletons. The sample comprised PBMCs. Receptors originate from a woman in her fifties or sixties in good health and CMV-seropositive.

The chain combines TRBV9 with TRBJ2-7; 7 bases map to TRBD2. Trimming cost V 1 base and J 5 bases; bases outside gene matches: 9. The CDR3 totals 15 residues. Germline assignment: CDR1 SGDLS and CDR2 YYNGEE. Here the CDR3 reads CASSVSWTRYHEQYF. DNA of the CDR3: TGTGCCAGCAGCGTATCTTGGACTAGATACCACGAGCAGTACTTC.

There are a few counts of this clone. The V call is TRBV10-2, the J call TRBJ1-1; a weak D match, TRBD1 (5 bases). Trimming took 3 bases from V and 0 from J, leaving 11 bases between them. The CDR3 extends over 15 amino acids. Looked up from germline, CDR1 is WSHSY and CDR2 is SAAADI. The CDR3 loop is CASSESPGLNTEAFF. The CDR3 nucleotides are TGCGCCAGCAGTGAAAGCCCAGGGTTGAACACTGAAGCTTTCTTT.

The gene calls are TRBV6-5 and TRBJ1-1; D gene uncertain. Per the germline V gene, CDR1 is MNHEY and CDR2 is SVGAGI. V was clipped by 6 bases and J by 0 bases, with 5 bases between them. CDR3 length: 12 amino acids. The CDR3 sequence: CASRIMNTEAFF. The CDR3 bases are TGTGCCAGCAGAATAATGAACACTGAAGCTTTCTTT.

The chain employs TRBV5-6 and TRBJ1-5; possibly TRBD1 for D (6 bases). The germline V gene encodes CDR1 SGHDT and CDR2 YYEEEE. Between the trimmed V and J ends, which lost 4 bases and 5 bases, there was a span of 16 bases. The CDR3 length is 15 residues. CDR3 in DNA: TGTGCCAGCAGCCCTTGGGGGCGGCGGCATCAGCCCCAGCATTTT. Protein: CASSPWGRRHQPQHF.

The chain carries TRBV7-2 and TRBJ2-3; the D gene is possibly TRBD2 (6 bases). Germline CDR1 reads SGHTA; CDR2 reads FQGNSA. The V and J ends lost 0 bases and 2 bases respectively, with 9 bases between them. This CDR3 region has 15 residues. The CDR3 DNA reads TGTGCCAGCAGCTTAGCACTAGCTTCCACAGATACGCAGTATTTT. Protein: CASSLALASTDTQYF.